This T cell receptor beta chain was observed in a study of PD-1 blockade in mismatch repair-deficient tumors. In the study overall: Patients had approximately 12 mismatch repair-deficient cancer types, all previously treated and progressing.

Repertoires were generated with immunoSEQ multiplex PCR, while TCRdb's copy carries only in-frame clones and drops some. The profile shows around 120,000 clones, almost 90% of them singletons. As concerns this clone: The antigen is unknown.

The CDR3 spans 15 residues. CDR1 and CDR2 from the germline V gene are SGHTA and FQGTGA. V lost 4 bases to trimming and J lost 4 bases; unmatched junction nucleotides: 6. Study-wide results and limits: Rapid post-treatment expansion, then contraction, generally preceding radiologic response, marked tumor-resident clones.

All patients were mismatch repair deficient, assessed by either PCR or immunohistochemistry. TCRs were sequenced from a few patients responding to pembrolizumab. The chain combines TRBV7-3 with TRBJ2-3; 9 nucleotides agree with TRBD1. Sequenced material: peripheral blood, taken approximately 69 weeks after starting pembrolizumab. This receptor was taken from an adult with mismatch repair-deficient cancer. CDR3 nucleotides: TGTGCCAGCAGCTCAACAGGGGGCTGGGCAGATACGCAGTATTTT. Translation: CASSSTGGWADTQYF.